These T cell receptor beta chains were read from a single sample in a study of blood T cells in healthy people across ages. TCRdb reanalysed the 5' RACE reads using MiXCR and keeps one entry per CDR3 protein. The repertoire holds around 1,700,000 distinct CDR3 sequences, with about 28% as singletons. Sequencing was done on a sample of blood. Source of these receptors: a woman between 25 and 40 years old in good health. The CDR3 runs from the conserved cysteine through the conserved F or W. A D gene is named only where the DNA matches it firmly. Only part of the rows carry a size: once, few, many, or a class if the clone is expanded.

D: -
size: -
V: TRBV7-9
J: TRBJ1-2
DNA: TGTGCCAGCAGCTTAGCCCGGACGGACTATGGCTACACCTTC
CDR3: CASSLARTDYGYTF

D: TRBD2
size: many
V: TRBV5-1
J: TRBJ2-3
DNA: TGCGCCAGCAGCTTGGGAGGGACTAGCGTCACAGATACGCAGTATTTT
CDR3: CASSLGGTSVTDTQYF

D: TRBD1
size: many
V: TRBV2
J: TRBJ2-7
DNA: TGTGCCATCTCCGGGACAGCTCCCTACGAGCAGTACTTC
CDR3: CAISGTAPYEQYF

D: -
size: -
V: TRBV5-1
J: TRBJ2-7
DNA: TGCGCCAGCAGCCCGGGGGACGCGGACTACGAGCAGTACTTC
CDR3: CASSPGDADYEQYF

D: TRBD1
size: few
V: TRBV2
J: TRBJ1-2
DNA: TGTGCCAGCACCCCGGGACAGCCTGATGGCTACACCTTC
CDR3: CASTPGQPDGYTF

D: TRBD2
size: many
V: TRBV29-1
J: TRBJ2-2
DNA: TGCAGCGTCAAGTGGGGGGGCACCGGGGAGCTGTTTTTT
CDR3: CSVKWGGTGELFF

D: TRBD1
size: many
V: TRBV5-1
J: TRBJ2-3
DNA: TGCGCCAGCATCTTAGGACAGGGGGAGACAGATACGCAGTATTTT
CDR3: CASILGQGETDTQYF

D: TRBD1
size: -
V: TRBV7-3
J: TRBJ2-1
DNA: TGTGCCAGCAGGAGGGACAGGGTAAACAATGAGCAGTTCTTC
CDR3: CASRRDRVNNEQFF

D: -
size: few
V: TRBV6-5
J: TRBJ2-1
DNA: TGTGCCAGCAGTAGAACAGGTGATTCGTGGGAGCAGTTCTTC
CDR3: CASSRTGDSWEQFF

D: -
size: many
V: TRBV20-1
J: TRBJ2-7
DNA: TGCAGTGCTAGAGCTGGACGGGACTACGAGCAGTACTTC
CDR3: CSARAGRDYEQYF

D: -
size: -
V: TRBV15
J: TRBJ2-1
DNA: TGTGCCACCAGCCGGGAAAGAAAGTCCTACGAGCAGTTCTTC
CDR3: CATSRERKSYEQFF

D: TRBD2
size: -
V: TRBV12-3/TRBV12-4
J: TRBJ2-1
DNA: TGTGCCAGCAGTTTAGCCGGGACTAGCGGGGATGAGCAGTTCTTC
CDR3: CASSLAGTSGDEQFF

D: -
size: many
V: TRBV29-1
J: TRBJ1-2
DNA: TGCAGCGTTGGGTCAGGGGCCTATGGCTACACCTTC
CDR3: CSVGSGAYGYTF

D: TRBD2
size: -
V: TRBV7-2
J: TRBJ2-3
DNA: TGTGCCAGCAGCTCTCGGGGGGACCGACCACAGAATACGCAGTATTTT
CDR3: CASSSRGDRPQNTQYF

D: -
size: many
V: TRBV7-2
J: TRBJ2-1
DNA: TGTGCCAGCAGCTTGCGGGGCGGAGTTGACAATGAGCAGTTCTTC
CDR3: CASSLRGGVDNEQFF

D: TRBD2
size: few
V: TRBV12-3/TRBV12-4
J: TRBJ2-7
DNA: TGTGCCAGCAGACCTCCCGGCGGGGGTACGGGCGAGCAGTACTTC
CDR3: CASRPPGGGTGEQYF

D: -
size: -
V: TRBV7-9
J: TRBJ2-5
DNA: TGTGCCAGCAGCTTTACGGGGGGCGCAACCGAGACCCAGTACTTC
CDR3: CASSFTGGATETQYF

D: -
size: -
V: TRBV18
J: TRBJ2-3
DNA: TGTGCCAGCTCACCACTCGACAGCTCTAGCACAGATACGCAGTATTTT
CDR3: CASSPLDSSSTDTQYF

D: -
size: -
V: TRBV11-3
J: TRBJ2-3
DNA: TGTGCCAGCAGCCCAACCGGGACTCCCACTACGCAGTATTTT
CDR3: CASSPTGTPTTQYF

D: -
size: few
V: TRBV5-1
J: TRBJ2-5
DNA: TGCGCCAGCAGCTTGGGGACACAAATATACGGGGAGACCCAGTACTTC
CDR3: CASSLGTQIYGETQYF

D: -
size: -
V: TRBV12-3/TRBV12-4
J: TRBJ1-1
DNA: TGTGCCAGCAGTTTTCTTGTAGTCGCTGAAGCTTTCTTT
CDR3: CASSFLVVAEAFF

D: -
size: -
V: TRBV2
J: TRBJ2-5
DNA: TGTGCCAGCAGTGAATCTAGGACGGAGACCCAGTACTTC
CDR3: CASSESRTETQYF

D: -
size: -
V: TRBV2
J: TRBJ2-6
DNA: TGTGCCAGCAGTGAAGAGGAGGGCTCCGCGGACGTCCTGACTTTC
CDR3: CASSEEEGSADVLTF

D: -
size: -
V: TRBV10-2
J: TRBJ1-1
DNA: TGCGCCAGCAGTGGCACCGGGACACCAAAAGCTTTCTTT
CDR3: CASSGTGTPKAFF

D: -
size: -
V: TRBV7-8
J: TRBJ2-1
DNA: TGTGCCAGCAGGGAGGCAGGCTCCTACAATGAGCAGTTCTTC
CDR3: CASREAGSYNEQFF

D: TRBD1
size: few
V: TRBV6-6
J: TRBJ2-7
DNA: TGTGCCAGCAGAGACCAGGGGGTCCGGAACGAGCAGTACTTC
CDR3: CASRDQGVRNEQYF

D: -
size: many
V: TRBV28
J: TRBJ2-5
DNA: TGTGCCAGCAGTGCAACCCTGGAGACCCAGTACTTC
CDR3: CASSATLETQYF

D: -
size: few
V: TRBV7-8
J: TRBJ1-5
DNA: TGTGCCAGCAGCTTAGCGAAGGGCGTGGGTCAGCCCCAGCATTTT
CDR3: CASSLAKGVGQPQHF

D: -
size: many
V: TRBV5-1
J: TRBJ2-1
DNA: TGCGCCAGCAGCGTTGTTGGGGGCCCCGCCGGTGAGCAGTTCTTC
CDR3: CASSVVGGPAGEQFF

D: TRBD1
size: -
V: TRBV12-3/TRBV12-4
J: TRBJ1-4
DNA: TGTGCCAGCACACAGAACAGGGGGCGTCAGGGCAAACTGTTTTTT
CDR3: CASTQNRGRQGKLFF

D: TRBD2
size: few
V: TRBV6-2/TRBV6-3
J: TRBJ2-7
DNA: TGTGCCAGCAGACGAACCAGCGGGACTACCTACGAGCAGTACTTC
CDR3: CASRRTSGTTYEQYF

D: -
size: -
V: TRBV5-1
J: TRBJ2-1
DNA: TGCGCCAGCAGCTTGTCCGACCGGACAGACAATGAGCAGTTCTTC
CDR3: CASSLSDRTDNEQFF

D: -
size: -
V: TRBV20-1
J: TRBJ2-3
DNA: TGCAGTGCCGCGCACTGGGGCCCCCGCACAGATGCGCAGTATTTT
CDR3: CSAAHWGPRTDAQYF

D: TRBD2
size: few
V: TRBV6-2/TRBV6-3
J: TRBJ2-3
DNA: TGTGCCAGCACGGGACTAGCGGAGACAGATACGCAGTATTTT
CDR3: CASTGLAETDTQYF

D: TRBD1
size: few
V: TRBV29-1
J: TRBJ1-1
DNA: TGCAGCGTTCTAAGCCTACAGGGGTTCACCGCTCACACTGAAGCTTTCTTT
CDR3: CSVLSLQGFTAHTEAFF

D: TRBD2
size: -
V: TRBV5-1
J: TRBJ2-5
DNA: TGCGCCGGCAGCTTGCTAGCGGGGGGAAGTTCGGGGGAGCAGTACTTC
CDR3: CAGSLLAGGSSGEQYF

D: TRBD1
size: once
V: TRBV29-1
J: TRBJ1-5
DNA: TGCAGCGTTGTTGCAACAGGGGGTGGCAATCAGCCCCAGCATTTT
CDR3: CSVVATGGGNQPQHF

D: -
size: -
V: TRBV9
J: TRBJ1-2
DNA: TGTGCCAGCAGCGTAGAACAAAGCTATGGCTACACCTTC
CDR3: CASSVEQSYGYTF

D: TRBD2
size: few
V: TRBV7-2
J: TRBJ2-7
DNA: TGTGCCAGCAGCGGGGGGGGACTATCGAGCTCCTACGAGCAGTACTTC
CDR3: CASSGGGLSSSYEQYF

D: -
size: many
V: TRBV29-1
J: TRBJ1-2
DNA: TGCAGCGTTGATGAAGGGGACTACTATGGCTACACCTTC
CDR3: CSVDEGDYYGYTF

D: -
size: few
V: TRBV6-5
J: TRBJ1-1
DNA: TGTGCCAGCAGCCGGACAGAATCAGCTGAAGCTTTCTTT
CDR3: CASSRTESAEAFF

D: -
size: -
V: TRBV2
J: TRBJ2-1
DNA: TGTGCCAGCAGTGAATTGATAGTGGCAGGGGCCGGTCAGTTCTTC
CDR3: CASSELIVAGAGQFF

D: -
size: -
V: TRBV5-1
J: TRBJ1-5
DNA: TGCGCCAGCAGCTTGGAATCATCAGAACAGCCCCAGCATTTT
CDR3: CASSLESSEQPQHF

D: -
size: -
V: TRBV20-1
J: TRBJ2-2
DNA: TGCAGTGCTAGGAATTTTGCGGCCGGGGGACCCGGGGAGCTGTTTTTT
CDR3: CSARNFAAGGPGELFF

D: -
size: -
V: TRBV14
J: TRBJ1-4
DNA: TGTGCCAGCAGCCAAGTCGAGGAAGAAAAACTGTTTTTT
CDR3: CASSQVEEEKLFF

D: -
size: many
V: TRBV2
J: TRBJ1-2
DNA: TGTGCCAGCAGTGATACCAGAAATAACTATGGCTACACCTTC
CDR3: CASSDTRNNYGYTF

D: -
size: -
V: TRBV29-1
J: TRBJ1-2
DNA: TGCAGCGTCCAAGGGGGGACTAATGGCTACACCTTC
CDR3: CSVQGGTNGYTF

D: TRBD2
size: few
V: TRBV7-2
J: TRBJ2-7
DNA: TGTGCCAGCAGCTTGCGCGGGACTAGCTCCTACGAGCAGTACTTC
CDR3: CASSLRGTSSYEQYF

D: -
size: few
V: TRBV11-2
J: TRBJ1-3
DNA: TGTGCCAGCAGCTTACCGGGGATCGGAAACACCATATATTTT
CDR3: CASSLPGIGNTIYF

D: -
size: -
V: TRBV7-2
J: TRBJ1-2
DNA: TGTGCCAGCAGCTTTCCAGCCGGGGGTGGCTACACCTTC
CDR3: CASSFPAGGGYTF